The clone carrying this T cell receptor (beta chain) was seen more than once but under ten times. As yet, its antigen is unknown. This CDR3 is built from 15 residues. V was clipped by 8 bases and J by 2 bases, with 18 bases between them. CDR1 and CDR2 from the germline V gene are MNHEY and SMNVEV (reference sequence). TCRdb analysed the reads with MiXCR anew, one entry per CDR3 protein. The data contain roughly 990,000 distinct CDR3 sequences, less than 40% of them singletons. The sample originates from a study of T cell repertoires in cytomegalovirus infection. Study-wide background: It was recently identified HLA-C-restricted and well-studied HLA-B-restricted CMV epitopes that the study used. Matching HLA type, along with CMV infection, was indicated by public TCR beta signatures.

Findings and caveats of the study: What dominated the ex vivo response were HLA-C-restricted CMV-specific TCR beta clonotypes.

The V gene is TRBV27, the J gene TRBJ1-2; tentative D call: TRBD1 (5 bases). Sequenced material: cultured CD8+ T cells from PBMCs, taken from culture after CMV antigen stimulation. The TCR was taken from a human donor in good health (CMV status not recorded). Some clones in this sample may be carry-over from other donors' samples. The CDR3 here is CASGPSRDVNYGYTF. As DNA, the CDR3 is TGTGCCAGCGGCCCTTCGCGGGACGTCAACTATGGCTACACCTTC.